This TCR beta chain derives from a study of cytomegalovirus exposure and HLA in healthy donors. Trimming removed 8 bases from V and 1 base from J, with 8 bases in between. The CDR3 is 12 amino acids. Per the germline V gene, CDR1 is MNHEY and CDR2 is SVGAGI. The PCR employed 60 Vbeta primers together with 13 Jbeta primers. The method was immunoSEQ multiplex PCR; TCRdb's version includes in-frame clones alone and lacks a portion of them. Its listing shows about 200,000 clones. Specimen: PBMCs. The rearrangement joins TRBV6-5 to TRBJ1-1, with D perhaps TRBD1 (5 bases). The clonotype originates from a girl aged 2 to 10 in good health and CMV-seropositive. The CDR3, as DNA: TGTGCCAGCCAGGGCGGGAACACTGAAGCTTTCTTT. Protein: CASQGGNTEAFF.